These 6 T cell receptor beta chains were all obtained from the same sample, sequenced in a study of blood T cell repertoires in COVID-19. TCRdb's table, derived via immunoSEQ multiplex PCR, lists solely in-frame clones and lacks some. The repertoire holds 200,000 to 250,000 clones, with roughly 86% as singletons. Specimen: peripheral blood. The receptors stem from a woman aged 40 to 50 with acute or convalescent COVID-19.

The rearrangement links TRBV5-3 to TRBJ1-1; TRBD1 is a possible D gene (6 bases). TRBV5-3 is an ORF for which the function is uncertain. CDR3 length equals 15 residues. The V end was cut by 4 bases, the J end by 8 bases, with 21 bases between. CDR3 sequence: CARSTRPGHTVEAFF. CDR3 DNA sequence: TGTGCCAGAAGCACCCGACCGGGACACACCGTAGAAGCTTTCTTT.

This clone appeared once. V gene TRBV5-1 combines with J gene TRBJ2-3; 12 nucleotides line up with TRBD2. This CDR3 has 15 residues. The junction had 9 bases not matched to a gene; V was cut back by 7 bases and J by 6 bases. Germline V gene data show CDR1 as SGHRS and CDR2 as YFSETQ. The CDR3 nucleotides are TGCGCCAGCTCCCCTCCTAGCGGGGGGGCGGATACGCAGTATTTT. Its translation is CASSPPSGGADTQYF. The full variable domain, rest sourced from reference TRBV5-1 and TRBJ2-3, is KAGVTQTPRYLIKTRGQQVTLSCSPISGHRSVSWYQQTPGQGLQFLFEYFSETQRNKGNFPGRFSGRQFSNSRSEMNVSTLELGDSALYLCASSPPSGGADTQYFGPGTRLTVL.

This clone was observed once. The rearrangement links TRBV4-3 to TRBJ2-3; 10 bases align to TRBD2. CDR3 length: 20 residues. The ends lost 3 bases at V and 1 base at J; junction bases unmatched: 16. Looked up from germline, CDR1 is LGHNA and CDR2 is YSLEER. CDR3 in amino acids: CASSQGAGAGGLGGTDTQYF. In DNA form, the CDR3 reads TGCGCCAGCAGCCAGGGTGCGGGAGCGGGAGGGCTCGGGGGCACAGATACGCAGTATTTT.

The chain carries TRBV30 and TRBJ1-4, with 7 positions matching TRBD1. The germline gives CDR1 GTSNPN, CDR2 SVGIG (reference sequence). The V gene end was trimmed by 2 bases and the J gene end by 6 bases; junction bases not matched to a gene: 9. The CDR3 is 15 amino acids. CDR3 sequence reads: CAWSPRGTVYEKLFF. In DNA form, the CDR3 reads TGTGCCTGGAGTCCCCGAGGGACAGTCTATGAAAAACTGTTTTTT.

This sequence joins TRBV15 and TRBJ2-3, with TRBD1 matching over 10 bases. From germline, CDR1 is LNHNV and CDR2 YYDKDF (reference sequence). Trimming took 5 bases from V and 6 from J; bases not matched to a gene: 5. CDR3 length equals 14 residues. Here the CDR3 DNA reads TGTGCCACCAGCCCACGGACAGGGGGGGATACGCAGTATTTT. It specifies CATSPRTGGDTQYF.

The rearrangement joins TRBV15 to TRBJ2-3, with no clear D. Germline CDR1 and CDR2: LNHNV and YYDKDF (reference sequence). This CDR3 has 18 residues. V lost 0 bases to trimming and J lost 1 base, with 17 bases between them. The DNA for the CDR3 is TGTGCCACCAGCAGAGATTGGCGCTTGGCGACTCGCACAGATACGCAGTATTTT. As protein: CATSRDWRLATRTDTQYF.